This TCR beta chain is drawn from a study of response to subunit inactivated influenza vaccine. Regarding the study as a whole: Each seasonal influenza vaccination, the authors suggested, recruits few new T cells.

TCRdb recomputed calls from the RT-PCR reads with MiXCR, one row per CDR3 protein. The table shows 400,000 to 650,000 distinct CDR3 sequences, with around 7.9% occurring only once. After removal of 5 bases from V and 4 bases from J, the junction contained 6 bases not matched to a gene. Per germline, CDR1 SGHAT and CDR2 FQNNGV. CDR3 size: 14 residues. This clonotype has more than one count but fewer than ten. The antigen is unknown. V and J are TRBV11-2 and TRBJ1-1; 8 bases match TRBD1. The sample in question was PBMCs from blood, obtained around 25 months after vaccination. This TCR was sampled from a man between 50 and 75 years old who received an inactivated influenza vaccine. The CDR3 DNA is TGTGCCAGCAGCCCCACTGACAGGGGCACTGAAGCTTTCTTT. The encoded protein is CASSPTDRGTEAFF. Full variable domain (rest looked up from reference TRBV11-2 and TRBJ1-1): EAGVAQSPRYKIIEKRQSVAFWCNPISGHATLYWYQQILGQGPKLLIQFQNNGVVDDSQLPKDRFSAERLKGVDSTLKIQPAKLEDSAVYLCASSPTDRGTEAFFGQGTRLTVV.